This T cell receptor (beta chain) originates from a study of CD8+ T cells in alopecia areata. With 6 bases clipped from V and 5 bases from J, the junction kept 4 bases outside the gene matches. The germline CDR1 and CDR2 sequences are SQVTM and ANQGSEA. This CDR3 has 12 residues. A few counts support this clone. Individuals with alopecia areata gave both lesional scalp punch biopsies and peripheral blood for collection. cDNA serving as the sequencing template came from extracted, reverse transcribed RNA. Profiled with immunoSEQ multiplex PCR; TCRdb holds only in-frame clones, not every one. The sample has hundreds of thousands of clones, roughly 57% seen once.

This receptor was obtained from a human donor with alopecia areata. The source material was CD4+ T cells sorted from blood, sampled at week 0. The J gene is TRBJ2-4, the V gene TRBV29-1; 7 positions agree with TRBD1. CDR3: CSVGQAQNIQYF. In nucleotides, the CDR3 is TGCAGCGTCGGACAGGCCCAAAACATTCAGTACTTC.